Each of the 10 T cell receptor beta chains below was sequenced from the same sample in a study of STAT5B mutations in CD4+ large granular lymphocyte leukemia (dated by TCRdb to between 2021 and 2024). The receptor library was made with the immunoSEQ multiplex PCR assay. TCRdb took this table from immuneACCESS and kept in-frame rearrangements with V and J called. Such tables lack part of the clones; where checked against another copy, unresolved V genes explain under half of the gap, and the rest is unexplained. A total of about 32,000 clones appear in this sample, just under 80% of them only once. The leading ten clones occupy about 2.7% of the sample. Sample: CD4+ T cells from blood buffy coats. All receptors derive from a human donor in good health.

The CDR3 loop reads CASSLNRGAQETQYF. CDR3 DNA sequence: TGTGCCAGCAGCTTAAATCGGGGGGCGCAAGAGACCCAGTACTTC. This chain links TRBV7-3 with TRBJ2-5; possibly TRBD2 for D (7 bases). This CDR3 is 15 amino acids long. V was pared by 1 base and J by 2 bases, with 11 bases between. The germline CDR1 and CDR2 sequences are SGHTA and FQGTGA.

The chain carries TRBV10-3 and TRBJ1-3; D gene ambiguous. The V end lost 6 bases, the J end lost 0 bases, and 6 bases lay between the germline ends. The CDR3 covers 13 residues. The V gene's germline CDR1 is ENHRY and CDR2 SYGVKD. The CDR3 loop is CAIRLSSGNTIYF. The DNA for the CDR3 is TGTGCCATCAGGTTGAGCTCTGGAAACACCATATATTTT.

The chain combines TRBV5-1 with TRBJ2-5; the D gene is possibly TRBD2 (6 bases). The germline V and J ends were trimmed by 5 bases and 2 bases, with 13 bases remaining between them. CDR3 length: 14 residues. In germline, CDR1 is SGHRS, CDR2 YFSETQ. The CDR3 DNA reads as TGCGCCAGCAGATCGGGAGCAGGGCAAGAGACCCAGTACTTC. This sequence encodes CASRSGAGQETQYF.

The chain is built from TRBV5-6 and TRBJ2-3; the D is unclear. The germline CDR1 and CDR2 sequences are SGHDT and YYEEEE. This CDR3 has 12 amino acids. The V end lost 0 bases, the J end lost 6 bases, and 5 bases lay between the germline ends. In nucleotides, the CDR3 is TGTGCCAGCAGCTTGGGACGGGATACGCAGTATTTT. This translates into CASSLGRDTQYF. Together with reference TRBV5-6 and TRBJ2-3, the CDR3 gives the full variable domain: DAGVTQSPTHLIKTRGQQVTLRCSPKSGHDTVSWYQQALGQGPQFIFQYYEEEERQRGNFPDRFSGHQFPNYSSELNVNALLLGDSALYLCASSLGRDTQYFGPGTRLTVL.

Here the CDR3 reads CASSPGAGPVNEEQYF. DNA of the CDR3: TGCGCCAGCAGCCCTGGGGCTGGGCCGGTGAATGAGGAGCAGTACTTC. This rearrangement joins TRBV4-1 to TRBJ2-7; tentatively, D is TRBD1 (5 bases). Trimming shortened V by 4 bases and J by 7 bases, and 23 bases separated the two germline ends. The germline gives CDR1 MGHRA, CDR2 YSYEKL. CDR3 length: 16 amino acids.

The rearrangement links TRBV27 to TRBJ2-6; no clear D gene. The germline V gene has CDR1 MNHEY and CDR2 SMNVEV (reference sequence). Trimming left V 4 bases short and J 2 bases short, with 0 bases between. The CDR3 has 12 residues. This CDR3 is CASSSGANVLTF. The CDR3 DNA is TGTGCCAGCAGTTCTGGGGCCAACGTCCTGACTTTC.

The sample holds one count of this clone. CDR3 loop: CASSNPGDTQYF. CDR3 nucleotide sequence: TGTGCCAGCAGCAACCCGGGAGATACGCAGTATTTT. The chain carries TRBV5-4 and TRBJ2-3; no firm D call. Trimming removed 4 bases from V and 5 bases from J, with 8 bases in between. Germline-derived CDR1 and CDR2 are SGHNT and YYREEE (reference sequence). This CDR3 contains 12 residues.

This chain joins TRBV7-8 and TRBJ2-1; 12 bases are a match to TRBD2. Trimming cost V 1 base and J 7 bases; bases outside gene matches: 5. The CDR3 sequence is 16 residues long. Germline CDR1 and CDR2: SGHVS and FQNEAQ. CDR3 DNA sequence: TGTGCCAGCAGCTTAGGACTAGCGGGAGAGAGGAATGAGCAGTTCTTC. Translated: CASSLGLAGERNEQFF.

This clone was seen a handful of times. The CDR3 reads CASSQDSLASLYTF. The DNA of the CDR3 is TGCGCCAGCAGCCAAGATAGCCTAGCGAGCCTCTACACCTTC. The rearrangement uses TRBV4-1 and TRBJ1-2, with D hard to call. From germline, CDR1 is MGHRA and CDR2 YSYEKL. Trimming took off 0 bases at V and 10 bases at J, with 15 bases between the two ends. This CDR3 has 14 amino acids.

This chain uses TRBV18 with TRBJ2-6; no clear D. In germline, CDR1 is KGHSH, CDR2 LQKENI. Trimming stripped 3 bases from V and 0 bases from J, with 3 bases between. There are 14 residues in the CDR3. Written as DNA, the CDR3 is TGTGCCAGCTCACCCATCTCTGGGGCCAACGTCCTGACTTTC. Translating gives CASSPISGANVLTF. Looking up the rest from reference TRBV18 and TRBJ2-6 gives the full variable domain: NAGVMQNPRHLVRRRGQEARLRCSPMKGHSHVYWYRQLPEEGLKFMVYLQKENIIDESGMPKERFSAEFPKEGPSILRIQQVVRGDSAAYFCASSPISGANVLTFGAGSRLTVL.